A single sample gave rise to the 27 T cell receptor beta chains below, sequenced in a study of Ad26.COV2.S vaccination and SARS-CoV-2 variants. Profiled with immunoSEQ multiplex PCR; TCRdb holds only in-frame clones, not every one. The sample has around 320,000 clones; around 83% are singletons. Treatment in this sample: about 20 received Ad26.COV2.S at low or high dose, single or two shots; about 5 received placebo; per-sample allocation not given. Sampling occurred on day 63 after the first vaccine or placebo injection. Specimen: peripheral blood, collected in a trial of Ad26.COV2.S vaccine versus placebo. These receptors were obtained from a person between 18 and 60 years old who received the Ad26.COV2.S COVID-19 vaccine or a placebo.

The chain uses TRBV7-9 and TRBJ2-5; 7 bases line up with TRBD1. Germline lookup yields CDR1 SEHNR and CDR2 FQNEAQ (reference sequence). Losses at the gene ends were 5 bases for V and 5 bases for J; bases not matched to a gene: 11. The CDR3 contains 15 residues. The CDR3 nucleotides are TGTGCCAGCAGCCCAGGGGCTGGGACAGCGGAGACCCAGTACTTC. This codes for CASSPGAGTAETQYF.

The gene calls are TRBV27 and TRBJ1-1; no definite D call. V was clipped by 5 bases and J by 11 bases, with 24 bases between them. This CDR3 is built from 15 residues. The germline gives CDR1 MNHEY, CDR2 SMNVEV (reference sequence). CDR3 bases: TGTGCCAGCAGTCCCGACAACGAGCTGAACACTGGGGCTTTCTTT. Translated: CASSPDNELNTGAFF.

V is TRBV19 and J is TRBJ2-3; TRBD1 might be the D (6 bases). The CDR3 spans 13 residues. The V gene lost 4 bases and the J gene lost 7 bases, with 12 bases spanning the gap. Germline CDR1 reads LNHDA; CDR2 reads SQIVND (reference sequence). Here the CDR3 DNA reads TGTGCCAGTAGTAACAACAGGGCAAATACGCAGTATTTT. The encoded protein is CASSNNRANTQYF.

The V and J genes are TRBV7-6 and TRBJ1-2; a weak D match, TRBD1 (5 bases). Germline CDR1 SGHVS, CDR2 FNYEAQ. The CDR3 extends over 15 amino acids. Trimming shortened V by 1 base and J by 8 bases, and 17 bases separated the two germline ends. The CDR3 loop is CASSLGDGSRGGYTF. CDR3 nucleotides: TGTGCCAGCAGCTTAGGGGACGGGAGCCGGGGAGGCTACACCTTC. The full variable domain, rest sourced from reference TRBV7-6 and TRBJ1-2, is GAGVSQSPRYKVTKRGQDVALRCDPISGHVSLYWYRQALGQGPEFLTYFNYEAQQDKSGLPNDRFSAERPEGSISTLTIQRTEQRDSAMYRCASSLGDGSRGGYTFGSGTRLTVV.

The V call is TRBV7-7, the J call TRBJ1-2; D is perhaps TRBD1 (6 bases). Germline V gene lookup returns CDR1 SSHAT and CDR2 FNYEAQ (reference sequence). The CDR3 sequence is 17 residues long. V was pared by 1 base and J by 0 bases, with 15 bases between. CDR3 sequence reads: CASSLDRVGGANYGYTF. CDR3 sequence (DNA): TGTGCCAGCAGCTTAGACAGGGTAGGGGGAGCTAACTATGGCTACACCTTC. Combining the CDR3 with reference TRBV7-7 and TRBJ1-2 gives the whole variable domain GAGVSQSPRYKVTKRGQDVTLRCDPISSHATLYWYQQALGQGPEFLTYFNYEAQPDKSGLPSDRFSAERPEGSISTLTIQRTEQRDSAMYRCASSLDRVGGANYGYTFGSGTRLTVV.

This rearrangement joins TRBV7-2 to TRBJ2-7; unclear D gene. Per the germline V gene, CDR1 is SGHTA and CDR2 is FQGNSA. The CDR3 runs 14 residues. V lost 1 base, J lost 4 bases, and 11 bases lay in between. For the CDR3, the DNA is TGTGCCAGCAGCTTAGAGGGCACGTTTTACGAGCAGTACTTC. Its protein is CASSLEGTFYEQYF.

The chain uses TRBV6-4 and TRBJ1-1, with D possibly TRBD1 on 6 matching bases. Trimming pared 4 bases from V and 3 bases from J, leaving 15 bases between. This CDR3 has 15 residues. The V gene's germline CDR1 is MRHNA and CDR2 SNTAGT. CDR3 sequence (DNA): TGTGCCAGCAGTGCTCGGGGGCAACCGGACACTGAAGCTTTCTTT. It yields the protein CASSARGQPDTEAFF.

CDR3 coding DNA: TGTGCCAGCAGCCCGGATAATTCACCCCTCCACTTT. Translated, it gives CASSPDNSPLHF. The chain recombines TRBV7-2 with TRBJ1-6; D remains ambiguous. Germline V lookup: CDR1 SGHTA, CDR2 FQGNSA. The CDR3 contains 12 residues. V was cut by 5 bases and J by 5 bases, with 4 bases left in between. Combining the CDR3 with reference TRBV7-2 and TRBJ1-6 gives the whole variable domain GAGVSQSPSNKVTEKGKDVELRCDPISGHTALYWYRQSLGQGLEFLIYFQGNSAPDKSGLPSDRFSAERTGGSVSTLTIQRTQQEDSAVYLCASSPDNSPLHFGNGTRLTVT.

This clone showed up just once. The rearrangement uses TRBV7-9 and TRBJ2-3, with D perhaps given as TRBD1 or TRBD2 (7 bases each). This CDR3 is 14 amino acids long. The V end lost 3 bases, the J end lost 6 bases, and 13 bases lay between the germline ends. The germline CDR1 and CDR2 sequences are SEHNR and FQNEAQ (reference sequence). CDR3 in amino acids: CASSFTGEGDTQYF. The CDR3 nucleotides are TGTGCCAGCAGCTTTACAGGGGAGGGGGATACGCAGTATTTT.

The CDR3: CASTRSGGTNTEAFF. CDR3 coding DNA: TGTGCCAGCACCCGGTCGGGAGGAACGAACACTGAAGCTTTCTTT. This chain links TRBV4-2 with TRBJ1-1; D gene uncertain. The CDR3 has 15 amino acids. Germline V gives CDR1 LGHNA, CDR2 YNFKEQ. V was pared by 7 bases and J by 1 base, with 16 bases between.

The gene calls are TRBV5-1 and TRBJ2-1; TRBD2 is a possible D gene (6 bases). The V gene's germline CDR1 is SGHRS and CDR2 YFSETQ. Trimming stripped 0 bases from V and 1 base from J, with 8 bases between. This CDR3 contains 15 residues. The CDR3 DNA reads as TGCGCCAGCAGCTTGGTGGCGGGGTCCTACAATGAGCAGTTCTTC. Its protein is CASSLVAGSYNEQFF.

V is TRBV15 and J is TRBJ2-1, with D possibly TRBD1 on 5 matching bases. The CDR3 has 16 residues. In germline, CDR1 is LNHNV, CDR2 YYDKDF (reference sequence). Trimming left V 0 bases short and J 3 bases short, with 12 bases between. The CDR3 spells CATSREDRAYYNEQFF. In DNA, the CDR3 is TGTGCCACCAGCAGAGAAGACAGAGCATACTACAATGAGCAGTTCTTC.

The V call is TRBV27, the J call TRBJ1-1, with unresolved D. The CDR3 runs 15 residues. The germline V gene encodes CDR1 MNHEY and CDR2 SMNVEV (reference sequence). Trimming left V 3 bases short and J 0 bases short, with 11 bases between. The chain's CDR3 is CASSLQSFMNTEAFF. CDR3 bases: TGTGCCAGCAGTTTGCAGTCCTTCATGAACACTGAAGCTTTCTTT.

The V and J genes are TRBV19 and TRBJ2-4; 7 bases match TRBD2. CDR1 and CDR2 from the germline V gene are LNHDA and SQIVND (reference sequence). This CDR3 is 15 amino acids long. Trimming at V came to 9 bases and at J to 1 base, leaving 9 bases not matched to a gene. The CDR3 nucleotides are TGTGCCAGCCGGGAGGAGGGTTTTGCCAAAAACATTCAGTACTTC. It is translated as CASREEGFAKNIQYF.

The CDR3 reads CAISRDTTYNEQFF. As DNA, the CDR3 is TGTGCCATCAGCCGGGACACAACTTACAATGAGCAGTTCTTC. This chain uses TRBV10-3 with TRBJ2-1; D is possibly TRBD1 (6 bases). In germline, CDR1 is ENHRY, CDR2 SYGVKD. The CDR3 sequence is 14 residues long. The V gene lost 6 bases and the J gene lost 4 bases, with 13 bases spanning the gap.

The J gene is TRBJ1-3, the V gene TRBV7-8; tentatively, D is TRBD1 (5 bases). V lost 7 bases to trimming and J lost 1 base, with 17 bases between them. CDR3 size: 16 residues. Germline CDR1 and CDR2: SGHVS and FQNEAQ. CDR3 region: CASTPGPGRSGNTIYF. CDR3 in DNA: TGTGCCAGCACTCCAGGGCCCGGGAGGTCTGGAAACACCATATATTTT.

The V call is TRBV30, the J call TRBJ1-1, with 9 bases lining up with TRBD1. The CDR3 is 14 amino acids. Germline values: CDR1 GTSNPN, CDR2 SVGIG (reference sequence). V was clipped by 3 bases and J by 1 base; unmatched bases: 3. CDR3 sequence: CAWRGTGKNTEAFF. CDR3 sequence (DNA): TGTGCCTGGAGGGGGACAGGGAAGAACACTGAAGCTTTCTTT.

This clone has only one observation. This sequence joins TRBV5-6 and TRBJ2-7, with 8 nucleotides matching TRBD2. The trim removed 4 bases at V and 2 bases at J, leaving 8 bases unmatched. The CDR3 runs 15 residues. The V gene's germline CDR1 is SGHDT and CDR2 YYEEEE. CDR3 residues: CASSPMGAGAYEQYF. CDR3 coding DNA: TGTGCCAGCAGCCCTATGGGAGCGGGGGCCTACGAGCAGTACTTC.

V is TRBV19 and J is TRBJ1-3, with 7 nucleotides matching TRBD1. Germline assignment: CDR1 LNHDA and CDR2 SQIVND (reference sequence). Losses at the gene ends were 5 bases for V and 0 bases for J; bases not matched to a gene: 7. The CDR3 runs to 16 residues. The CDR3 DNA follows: TGTGCCAGTAGTTCGGGACAGCGAATCTCTGGAAACACCATATATTTT. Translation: CASSSGQRISGNTIYF. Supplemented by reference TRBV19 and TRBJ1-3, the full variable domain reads DGGITQSPKYLFRKEGQNVTLSCEQNLNHDAMYWYRQDPGQGLRLIYYSQIVNDFQKGDIAEGYSVSREKKESFPLTVTSAQKNPTAFYLCASSSGQRISGNTIYFGEGSWLTVV.

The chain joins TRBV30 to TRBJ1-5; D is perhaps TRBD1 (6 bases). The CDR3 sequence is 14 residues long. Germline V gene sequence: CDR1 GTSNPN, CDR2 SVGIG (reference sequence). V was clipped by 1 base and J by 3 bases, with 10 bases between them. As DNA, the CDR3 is TGTGCCTGGAGTGGGGGACACATCAATCAGCCCCAGCATTTT. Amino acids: CAWSGGHINQPQHF. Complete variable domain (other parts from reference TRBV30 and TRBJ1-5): SQTIHQWPATLVQPVGSPLSLECTVEGTSNPNLYWYRQAAGRGLQLLFYSVGIGQISSEVPQNLSASRPQDRQFILSSKKLLLSDSGFYLCAWSGGHINQPQHFGDGTRLSIL.

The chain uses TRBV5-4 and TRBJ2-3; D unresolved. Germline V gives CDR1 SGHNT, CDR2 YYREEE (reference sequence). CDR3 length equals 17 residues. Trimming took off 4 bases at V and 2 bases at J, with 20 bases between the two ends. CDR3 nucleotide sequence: TGTGCCAGCAGCGCCGCACCGGGTACCTCCCTCACAGATACGCAGTATTTT. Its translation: CASSAAPGTSLTDTQYF.

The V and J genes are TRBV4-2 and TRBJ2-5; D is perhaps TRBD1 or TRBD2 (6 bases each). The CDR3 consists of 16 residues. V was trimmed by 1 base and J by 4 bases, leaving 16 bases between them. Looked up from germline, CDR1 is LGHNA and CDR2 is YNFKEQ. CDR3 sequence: CASSQGSRGDGETQYF. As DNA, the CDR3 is TGTGCCAGCAGCCAAGGCTCGAGGGGGGATGGAGAGACCCAGTACTTC.

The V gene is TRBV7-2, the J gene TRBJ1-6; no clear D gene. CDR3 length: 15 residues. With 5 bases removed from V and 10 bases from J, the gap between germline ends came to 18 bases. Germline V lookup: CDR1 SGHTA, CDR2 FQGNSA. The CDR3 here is CASSQQPSEISPLHF. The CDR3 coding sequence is TGTGCCAGCAGCCAACAGCCTTCAGAGATCTCACCCCTCCACTTT.

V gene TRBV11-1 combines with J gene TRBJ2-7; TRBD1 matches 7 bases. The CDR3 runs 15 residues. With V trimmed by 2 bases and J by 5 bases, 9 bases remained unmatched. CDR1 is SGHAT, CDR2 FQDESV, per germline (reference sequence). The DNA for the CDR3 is TGTGCCAGCAGCTTAAGTCCTGAGGGGGCCCACGAGCAGTACTTC. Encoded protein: CASSLSPEGAHEQYF.

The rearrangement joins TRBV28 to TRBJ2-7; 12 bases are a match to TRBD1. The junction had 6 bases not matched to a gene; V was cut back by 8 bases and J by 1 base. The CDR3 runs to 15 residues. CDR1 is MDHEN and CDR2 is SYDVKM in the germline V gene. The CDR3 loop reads CASGTGGFRSYEQYF. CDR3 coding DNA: TGTGCCAGCGGGACAGGGGGCTTCCGATCCTACGAGCAGTACTTC.

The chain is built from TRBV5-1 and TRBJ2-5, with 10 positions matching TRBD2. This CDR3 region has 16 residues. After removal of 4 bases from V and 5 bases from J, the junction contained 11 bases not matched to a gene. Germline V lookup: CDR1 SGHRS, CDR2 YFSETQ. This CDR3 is CASSPWGAGGLETQYF. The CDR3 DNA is TGCGCCAGCAGCCCCTGGGGAGCGGGGGGGCTCGAGACCCAGTACTTC.

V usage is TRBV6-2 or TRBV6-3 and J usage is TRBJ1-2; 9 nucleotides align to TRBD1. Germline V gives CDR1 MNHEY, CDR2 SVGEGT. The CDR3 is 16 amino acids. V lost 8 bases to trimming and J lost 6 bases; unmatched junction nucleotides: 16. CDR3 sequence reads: CASRRDRVKVDHGYTF. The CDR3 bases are TGTGCCAGCCGCCGGGACAGGGTGAAGGTTGATCATGGCTACACCTTC.